The clone carrying this T cell receptor beta chain was detected once. The antigen is undetermined. This entry comes from a study of T cell responses to AZD1222 COVID-19 vaccine. Profiled with immunoSEQ multiplex PCR; TCRdb holds only in-frame clones, not every one. The sample lists 100,000 to 120,000 clones; approximately 94% were seen once. Study-wide results and caveats: Of spike-specific TCRs, nearly half reportedly target regions left unmutated in variants.

Looked up from germline, CDR1 is SGHRS and CDR2 is YFSETQ. V lost 4 bases to trimming and J lost 3 bases, with 16 bases between them. The CDR3 has 15 amino acids. V is TRBV5-1 and J is TRBJ1-2, with a weak D call TRBD1 (5 bases). The sample in question was peripheral blood, obtained 28 days after the second AZD1222 dose. This sequence was found in an adult who received the AZD1222 COVID-19 vaccine. CDR3: CASSQGHGRDYGYTF. Here the CDR3 DNA reads TGCGCCAGCAGCCAGGGCCACGGCAGGGACTATGGCTACACCTTC. Drawing the rest from reference TRBV5-1 and TRBJ1-2, the complete variable domain is KAGVTQTPRYLIKTRGQQVTLSCSPISGHRSVSWYQQTPGQGLQFLFEYFSETQRNKGNFPGRFSGRQFSNSRSEMNVSTLELGDSALYLCASSQGHGRDYGYTFGSGTRLTVV.